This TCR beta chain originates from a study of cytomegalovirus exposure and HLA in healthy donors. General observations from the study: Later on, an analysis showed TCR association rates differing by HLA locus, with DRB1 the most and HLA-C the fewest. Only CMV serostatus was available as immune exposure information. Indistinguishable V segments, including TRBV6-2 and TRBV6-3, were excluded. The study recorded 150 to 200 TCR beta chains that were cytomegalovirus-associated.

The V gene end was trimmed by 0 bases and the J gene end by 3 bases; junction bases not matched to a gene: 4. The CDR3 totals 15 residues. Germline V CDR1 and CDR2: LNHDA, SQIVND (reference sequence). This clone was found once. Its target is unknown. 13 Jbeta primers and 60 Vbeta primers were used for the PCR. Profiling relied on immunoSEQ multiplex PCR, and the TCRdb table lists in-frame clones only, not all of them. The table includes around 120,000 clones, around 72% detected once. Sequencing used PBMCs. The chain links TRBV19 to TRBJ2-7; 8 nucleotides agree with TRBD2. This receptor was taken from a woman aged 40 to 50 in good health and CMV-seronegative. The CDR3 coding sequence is TGTGCCAGTAGTATAGATCTCGGGGGGGTCTACGAGCAGTACTTC. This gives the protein CASSIDLGGVYEQYF.